A selection of T cell receptor beta chains follows, all from one sample in a study of shared clonotypes between healthy human individuals. Only in-frame clones appear in the TCRdb table, and some are missing; sequencing was by immunoSEQ multiplex PCR. The table lists approximately 740,000 clones, 74% of them singletons, with 1.5% to 2% in the top ten. Sequenced: memory CD4+ T cells sorted from blood. These receptors were taken from a woman in her twenties or thirties in good health. The CDR3 runs from the conserved cysteine through the conserved F or W. A D gene is named only where the DNA matches it firmly. Rows may omit the clone size; those that give it use once, few, many or a size class.

D	V	J	size	DNA	CDR3
TRBD2	TRBV7-3	TRBJ2-7	NA	TGTGCCAGCAGCCCGCGGGGGGACCCCTCTTCGAGTGAGCAGTACTTC	CASSPRGDPSSSEQYF
NA	TRBV25-1	TRBJ2-5	NA	TGTGCCAGCCTTCGTGACGGGCCTGAGGTAGAGACCCAGTACTTC	CASLRDGPEVETQYF
TRBD1	TRBV2	TRBJ1-5	many	TGTGCCAGCAGCCTCGAGGGACAGGGTCAGGGGCCCCAGCATTTT	CASSLEGQGQGPQHF
NA	TRBV7-7	TRBJ2-2	NA	TGTGCCAGCAGCTTGTCTGGGAGTAACACCGGGGAGCTGTTTTTT	CASSLSGSNTGELFF
TRBD2	TRBV10-1	TRBJ2-7	few	TGCGCCAGCAGTGTTGGGCCTAGCGGGACCTACGAGCAGTACTTC	CASSVGPSGTYEQYF
TRBD1	TRBV2	TRBJ1-3	NA	TGTGCCAGTGGACAGGCAGATCTGTCTGGAAACACCATATATTTT	CASGQADLSGNTIYF
TRBD2	TRBV27	TRBJ2-7	NA	TGTGCCAGCAGTCCCCTAGCGGGAGGGCCTGAAGAGCAGTACTTC	CASSPLAGGPEEQYF
TRBD1	TRBV18	TRBJ1-5	NA	TGTGCCAGCTCACCGTGGGGACAGGGCAATCAGCCCCAGCATTTT	CASSPWGQGNQPQHF
NA	TRBV18	TRBJ2-4	NA	TGTGCCAGCTCACCTACAGGGCCGCAAATAAAAAACATTCAGTACTTC	CASSPTGPQIKNIQYF
TRBD2	TRBV5-1	TRBJ2-7	NA	TGCGCCAGCAGCTTTACTAGCGTGGGGAGCTACGAGCAGTACTTC	CASSFTSVGSYEQYF
NA	TRBV28	TRBJ1-1	NA	TGTGCCAGCAGTGGCGAGGGGAGGACTGAAGCTTTCTTT	CASSGEGRTEAFF
NA	TRBV5-4	TRBJ2-5	NA	TGTGCCAGCAGCACGTGGACAGAAGAGACCCAGTACTTC	CASSTWTEETQYF
NA	TRBV27	TRBJ2-7	NA	TGTGCCAGCAGTTTCAGGGAGGCCGGCGGTTACGAGCAGTACTTC	CASSFREAGGYEQYF
NA	TRBV5-4	TRBJ2-3	many	TGTGCCAGCAGCCCCGGGAGCGTCACAGATACGCAGTATTTT	CASSPGSVTDTQYF
NA	TRBV6-5	TRBJ2-7	NA	TGTGCCAGCAGTAAAACACAGGGCTACGAGCAGTACTTC	CASSKTQGYEQYF
TRBD1	TRBV18	TRBJ2-1	NA	TGTGCCAGCTCCGAACTCCCAACAGGGGCGCGGAATGAGCAGTTCTTC	CASSELPTGARNEQFF
TRBD2	TRBV30	TRBJ2-7	NA	TGTGCCTGGGCCGGCGGGAGGGCAAACTCCTACGAGCAGTACTTC	CAWAGGRANSYEQYF
NA	TRBV6-1	TRBJ1-2	once	TGTGCCAGCAGGATGGACGCCAACTATGGCTACACCTTC	CASRMDANYGYTF
TRBD2	TRBV27	TRBJ2-1	NA	TGTGCCAGCAGTTTAAACGGGAGGGCGGGGGATGAGCAGTTCTTC	CASSLNGRAGDEQFF
TRBD2	TRBV19	TRBJ2-1	few	TGTGCCAGTAGTATGTCCGGGAGGGCCGGTAATGAGCAGTTCTTC	CASSMSGRAGNEQFF
TRBD1	TRBV28	TRBJ1-2	NA	TGTGCCAGCAGTCCGGACAGGGTCTATGGCTACACCTTC	CASSPDRVYGYTF
NA	TRBV20-1	TRBJ2-1	once	TGCAGTGCTAGTGGGGAGCAGTTCTTC	CSASGEQFF
TRBD2	TRBV5-1	TRBJ2-1	few	TGCGCCAGCAGCTTGACTAGCGGGGACTACAATGAGCAGTTCTTC	CASSLTSGDYNEQFF
TRBD2	TRBV28	TRBJ2-7	NA	TGTGCCAGCAGTACGCGCCTAGCGGGCTCCTACGAGCAGTACTTC	CASSTRLAGSYEQYF
NA	TRBV4-2	TRBJ1-3	NA	TGTGCCAGCAGCCAAGCGTCGGCAAGCTCTGGAAACACCATATATTTT	CASSQASASSGNTIYF
NA	TRBV19	TRBJ2-7	NA	TGTGCCAGTAGTGTTGTTTCGGGGACCTACGAGCAGTACTTC	CASSVVSGTYEQYF
NA	TRBV5-8	TRBJ2-1	few	TGTGCCAGCAGCCTTCGGGTCCAAAACTATGAGCAGTTCTTC	CASSLRVQNYEQFF
TRBD1	TRBV19	TRBJ1-1	few	TGTGCCAGCGGGACAGGTGGGACCAACACTGAAGCTTTCTTT	CASGTGGTNTEAFF
NA	TRBV4-2	TRBJ2-7	NA	TGTGCCAACAATCGGGCCCACGAGCAGTACTTC	CANNRAHEQYF
NA	TRBV2	TRBJ1-6	once	TGTGCCAGCAGTGCTCCGGGACTCGAATACTTT	CASSAPGLEYF
NA	TRBV9	TRBJ2-2	NA	TGTGCCAGCAGTGACCGGATGGCCGGGGAGCTGTTTTTT	CASSDRMAGELFF
TRBD1	TRBV7-9	TRBJ1-4	NA	TGTGCCAGCAGCCCAGGACAGGGCCATAATGAAAAACTGTTTTTT	CASSPGQGHNEKLFF
NA	TRBV27	TRBJ1-2	NA	TGTGCCAGCAGTTTATCCACAGTGGACGGGCAAAATTCCCAGTATGGCTACACCTTC	CASSLSTVDGQNSQYGYTF
NA	TRBV7-2	TRBJ2-2	few	TGTGCCAGCAGCCGCACGGAAGGCACCGGGGAGCTGTTTTTT	CASSRTEGTGELFF
NA	TRBV6-6	TRBJ1-4	NA	TGTGCCAGCAGTTACTCACCTAATGAAAAACTGTTTTTT	CASSYSPNEKLFF
TRBD2	TRBV14	TRBJ2-7	few	TGTGCCAGCAGCCAAGTTAGCGGGAGTCCCTACGAGCAGTACTTC	CASSQVSGSPYEQYF
TRBD1	TRBV10-3	TRBJ1-2	NA	TGTGCCATCGGGGAGGGACAGACTAACTATGGCTACACCTTC	CAIGEGQTNYGYTF
NA	TRBV6-1	TRBJ1-4	few	TGTGCCAGCAGTGAAGGGTCGGGAAATGAAAAACTGTTTTTT	CASSEGSGNEKLFF
NA	TRBV19	TRBJ1-5	NA	TGTGCCAGTAGTGCGGGACTGAGAAATCAGCCCCAGCATTTT	CASSAGLRNQPQHF
TRBD2	TRBV7-8	TRBJ2-7	NA	TGTGCCAGCAGCCCCCCGGGAGGGTTCTACGAGCAGTACTTC	CASSPPGGFYEQYF
TRBD1	TRBV19	TRBJ2-7	NA	TGTGCCAGTAGGGACAGGGGTTCGGTGGGCGAGCAGTACTTC	CASRDRGSVGEQYF
NA	TRBV19	TRBJ2-3	NA	TGTGCCAGCTCAGGGGTCCTCGCCACAGATACGCAGTATTTT	CASSGVLATDTQYF